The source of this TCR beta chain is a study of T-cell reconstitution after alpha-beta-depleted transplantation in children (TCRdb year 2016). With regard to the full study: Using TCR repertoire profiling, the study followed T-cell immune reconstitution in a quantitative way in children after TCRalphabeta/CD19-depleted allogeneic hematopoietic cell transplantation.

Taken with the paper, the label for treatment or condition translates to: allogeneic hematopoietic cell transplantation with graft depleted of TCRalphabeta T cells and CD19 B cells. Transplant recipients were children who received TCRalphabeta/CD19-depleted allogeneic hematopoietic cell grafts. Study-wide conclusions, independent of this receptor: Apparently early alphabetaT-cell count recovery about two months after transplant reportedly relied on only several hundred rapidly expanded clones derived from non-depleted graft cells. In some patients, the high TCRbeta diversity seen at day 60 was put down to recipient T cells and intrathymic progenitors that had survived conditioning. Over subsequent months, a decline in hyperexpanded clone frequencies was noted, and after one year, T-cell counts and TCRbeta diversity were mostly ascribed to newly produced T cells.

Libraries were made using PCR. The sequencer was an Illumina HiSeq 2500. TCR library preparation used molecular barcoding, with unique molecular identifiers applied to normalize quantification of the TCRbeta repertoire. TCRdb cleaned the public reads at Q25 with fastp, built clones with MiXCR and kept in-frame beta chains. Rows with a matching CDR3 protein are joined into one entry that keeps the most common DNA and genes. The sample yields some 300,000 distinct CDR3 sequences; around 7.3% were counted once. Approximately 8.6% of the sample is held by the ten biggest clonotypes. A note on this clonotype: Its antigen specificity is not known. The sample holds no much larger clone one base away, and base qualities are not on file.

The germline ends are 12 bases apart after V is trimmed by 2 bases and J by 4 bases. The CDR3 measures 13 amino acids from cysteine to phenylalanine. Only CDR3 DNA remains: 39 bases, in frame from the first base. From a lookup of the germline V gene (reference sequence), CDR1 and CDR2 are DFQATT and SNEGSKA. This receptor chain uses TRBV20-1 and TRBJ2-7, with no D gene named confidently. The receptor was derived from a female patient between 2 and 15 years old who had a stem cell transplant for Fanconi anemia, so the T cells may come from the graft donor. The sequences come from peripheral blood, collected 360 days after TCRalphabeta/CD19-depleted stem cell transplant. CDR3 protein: CSARRYSPYEQYF. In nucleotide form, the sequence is TGCAGTGCTAGACGGTACAGCCCTTACGAGCAGTACTTC.